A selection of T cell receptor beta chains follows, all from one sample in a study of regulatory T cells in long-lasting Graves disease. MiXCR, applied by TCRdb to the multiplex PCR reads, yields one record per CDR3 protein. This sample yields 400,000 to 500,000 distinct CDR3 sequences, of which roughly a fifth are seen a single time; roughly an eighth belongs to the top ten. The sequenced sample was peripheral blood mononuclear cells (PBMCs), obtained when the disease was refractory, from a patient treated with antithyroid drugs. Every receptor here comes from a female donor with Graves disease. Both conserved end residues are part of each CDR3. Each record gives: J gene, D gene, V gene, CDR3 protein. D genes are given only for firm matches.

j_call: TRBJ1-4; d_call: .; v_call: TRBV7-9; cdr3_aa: CASSLPSRLGEKLFF
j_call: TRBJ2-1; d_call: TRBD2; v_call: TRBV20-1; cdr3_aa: CSADSSGRAGMNEQFF
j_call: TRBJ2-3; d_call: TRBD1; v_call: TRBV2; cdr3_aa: CASSGDRGTDTQYF
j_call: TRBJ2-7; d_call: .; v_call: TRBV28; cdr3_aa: CASSPSGTRGEQYF
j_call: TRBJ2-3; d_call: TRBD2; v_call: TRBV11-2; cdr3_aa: CASSPGGGGGTDTQYF
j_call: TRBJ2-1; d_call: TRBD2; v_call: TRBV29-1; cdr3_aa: CSVLGTSVMYNEQFF
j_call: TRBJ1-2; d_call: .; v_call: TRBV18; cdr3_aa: CASSLDSQQLYGYTF
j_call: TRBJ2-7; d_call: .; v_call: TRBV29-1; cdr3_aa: CSGSKGLEQYF
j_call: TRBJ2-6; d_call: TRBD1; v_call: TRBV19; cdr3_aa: CASSQGQGASLSGANVLTF
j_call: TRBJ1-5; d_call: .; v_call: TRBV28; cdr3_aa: CASSFEGSQPQHF
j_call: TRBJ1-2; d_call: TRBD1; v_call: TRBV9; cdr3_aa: CASSVDRANYGYTF
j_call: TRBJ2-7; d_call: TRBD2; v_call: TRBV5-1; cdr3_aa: CASSLRTRTSGNLYEQYF
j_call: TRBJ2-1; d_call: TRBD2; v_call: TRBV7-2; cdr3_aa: CASSRDYLSNEQFF
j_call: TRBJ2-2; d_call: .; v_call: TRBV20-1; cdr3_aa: CSADDRRDTGELFF
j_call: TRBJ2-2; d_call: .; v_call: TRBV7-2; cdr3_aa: CASKRGAGELFF
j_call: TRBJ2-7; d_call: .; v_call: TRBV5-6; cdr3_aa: CASNLGGGPEQYF